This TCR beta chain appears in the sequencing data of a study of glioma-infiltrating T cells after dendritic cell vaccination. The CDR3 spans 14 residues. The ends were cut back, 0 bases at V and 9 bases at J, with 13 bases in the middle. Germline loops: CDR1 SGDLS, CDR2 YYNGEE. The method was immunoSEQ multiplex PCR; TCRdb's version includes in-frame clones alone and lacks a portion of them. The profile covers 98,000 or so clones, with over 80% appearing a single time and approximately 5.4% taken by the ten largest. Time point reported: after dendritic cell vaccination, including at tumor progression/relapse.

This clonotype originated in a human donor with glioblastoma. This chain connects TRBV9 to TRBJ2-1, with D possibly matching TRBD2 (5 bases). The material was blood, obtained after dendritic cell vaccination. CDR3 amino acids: CASSVGLPSGEQFF. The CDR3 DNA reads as TGTGCCAGCAGCGTAGGCCTTCCCAGCGGTGAGCAGTTCTTC.